This passage covers 21 T cell receptor beta chains from one sample sequenced in a study of blood T cell repertoires in COVID-19. Repertoires were generated with immunoSEQ multiplex PCR, while TCRdb's copy carries only in-frame clones and drops some. Found here are approximately 84,000 clones, 83% of them singletons; the top ten hold 25% to 30%. The sample consisted of peripheral blood. Receptors originate from a woman over 75 with acute or convalescent COVID-19.

The chain recombines TRBV5-6 with TRBJ1-2, with 7 positions matching TRBD1. With V trimmed by 2 bases and J by 7 bases, 5 bases remained unmatched. The CDR3 is made up of 13 amino acids. Germline CDR1 reads SGHDT; CDR2 reads YYEEEE. CDR3 coding DNA: TGTGCCAGCAGCTTAAGGGGGCTCGGTGGCTACACCTTC. As protein: CASSLRGLGGYTF.

V gene TRBV4-1 combines with J gene TRBJ2-3, with TRBD2 identical over 7 bases. The germline gives CDR1 MGHRA, CDR2 YSYEKL. V trimming: 3 bases; J trimming: 1 base; junction bases outside the gene matches: 4. The CDR3 consists of 15 residues. DNA of the CDR3: TGCGCCAGCAGCCAGGGACTACAACGCACAGATACGCAGTATTTT. It is translated as CASSQGLQRTDTQYF.

The rearrangement links TRBV5-1 to TRBJ2-3; no reliable D call. Per germline, CDR1 SGHRS and CDR2 YFSETQ. Trimming took 4 bases from V and 2 from J, leaving 8 bases between them. This CDR3 is built from 13 residues. In nucleotides, the CDR3 is TGCGCCAGCAGCCGAACTCCCACAGATACGCAGTATTTT. This gives the protein CASSRTPTDTQYF.

The rearrangement links TRBV5-6 to TRBJ1-5; D might be TRBD1 (5 bases). Germline assignment: CDR1 SGHDT and CDR2 YYEEEE. The ends were cut back, 2 bases at V and 2 bases at J, with 11 bases in the middle. The CDR3 covers 15 residues. CDR3 sequence reads: CASSLRGNGNQPQHF. DNA for the CDR3: TGTGCCAGCAGCTTAAGGGGCAACGGCAATCAGCCCCAGCATTTT.

The rearrangement uses TRBV9 and TRBJ1-1; D is unresolved. The CDR3 has 13 amino acids. Looked up from germline, CDR1 is SGDLS and CDR2 is YYNGEE. Trimming removed 1 base from V and 5 bases from J, with 9 bases in between. The CDR3 region is CASSVNTETEAFF. The CDR3 region has the DNA TGTGCCAGCAGCGTAAACACAGAAACTGAAGCTTTCTTT.

This sequence joins TRBV27 and TRBJ2-5; TRBD1 is a possible D gene (5 bases). CDR1 MNHEY and CDR2 SMNVEV come from the germline V gene (reference sequence). Trimming left V 3 bases short and J 6 bases short, with 14 bases between. The CDR3 extends over 14 amino acids. CDR3 sequence: CASSFQGREQTQYF. CDR3 bases: TGTGCCAGCAGTTTCCAGGGCAGGGAACAGACCCAGTACTTC.

CDR3 nucleotide sequence: TGTGCCAGCAGCCGACCCGCTAGCGGGAGGACAGATACGCAGTATTTT. Amino acids: CASSRPASGRTDTQYF. J is TRBJ2-3 and V is TRBV5-8; TRBD2 matches 11 bases. The ends lost 4 bases at V and 3 bases at J; junction bases unmatched: 7. The CDR3 loop spans 16 amino acids. Germline CDR1 and CDR2: SGHTS and YDEGEE.

The chain joins TRBV5-1 to TRBJ2-1; D uncertain. V was shortened by 0 bases and J by 9 bases, with 4 bases between the two germline ends. Germline assignment: CDR1 SGHRS and CDR2 YFSETQ. This CDR3 is 11 amino acids long. CDR3 sequence: CASSLAREQFF. CDR3 coding DNA: TGCGCCAGCAGCTTGGCCCGTGAGCAGTTCTTC.

The chain combines TRBV3-1 (or the pseudogene TRBV3-2) with TRBJ2-3; D remains ambiguous. CDR1 is LGHDT and CDR2 is YNNKEL in the germline V gene (reference sequence). V was shortened by 0 bases and J by 0 bases, with 10 bases between the two germline ends. CDR3 size: 16 residues. The CDR3 DNA reads TGTGCCAGCAGCCAAGATCTAGGCGGAAGCACAGATACGCAGTATTTT. This encodes CASSQDLGGSTDTQYF.

The gene calls are TRBV4-1 and TRBJ2-3; 8 bases map to TRBD2. The CDR3 length is 16 residues. With 4 bases clipped from V and 1 base from J, the junction kept 7 bases outside the gene matches. Germline lookup yields CDR1 MGHRA and CDR2 YSYEKL. The CDR3 coding sequence is TGCGCCAGCAGCCGTACGGGGGGGTCCGGCACAGATACGCAGTATTTT. Translation: CASSRTGGSGTDTQYF.

The V and J genes are TRBV28 and TRBJ2-3; 9 bases map to TRBD1. This CDR3 has 12 residues. Trimming cost V 10 bases and J 4 bases; bases outside gene matches: 3. Germline CDR1 and CDR2: MDHEN and SYDVKM. CDR3 residues: CAITGGPDTQYF. CDR3 nucleotide sequence: TGTGCCATCACAGGGGGCCCAGATACGCAGTATTTT.

This clone was detected a few times. The V gene is TRBV3-1 (or the pseudogene TRBV3-2), the J gene TRBJ2-1, with D possibly being TRBD2 (6 bases). This CDR3 is built from 13 residues. Germline-derived CDR1 and CDR2 are LGHDT and YNNKEL (reference sequence). V gave up 3 bases and J gave up 4 bases, with 7 bases separating them. Written as DNA, the CDR3 is TGTGCCAGCAGCCAGGAGGGGTACAATGAGCAGTTCTTC. Translated: CASSQEGYNEQFF.

The genes are TRBV7-2 and TRBJ2-2, with 8 bases that match TRBD2. After removal of 1 base from V and 7 bases from J, the junction contained 5 bases not matched to a gene. This CDR3 contains 15 residues. CDR1 is SGHTA and CDR2 is FQGNSA in the germline V gene. In DNA form, the CDR3 reads TGTGCCAGCAGCTTAGTGGCTAGCGGGTACGGGGAGCTGTTTTTT. Its translation: CASSLVASGYGELFF.

The chain employs TRBV12-5 and TRBJ1-2, with 12 bases matching TRBD1. With V trimmed by 5 bases and J by 3 bases, 13 bases remained unmatched. The CDR3 runs 18 residues. Germline V gene data show CDR1 as LGHNT and CDR2 as FRNRAP. CDR3 DNA: TGTGCTAGTGGTCCACCGCCGGGACAGGGGGCGCCGGACTATGGCTACACCTTC. It yields the protein CASGPPPGQGAPDYGYTF.

This chain uses TRBV4-3 with TRBJ1-1; 8 nucleotides align to TRBD1. This CDR3 region has 14 residues. The germline V gene encodes CDR1 LGHNA and CDR2 YSLEER. Losses at the gene ends were 0 bases for V and 9 bases for J; bases not matched to a gene: 6. Here the CDR3 DNA reads TGCGCCAGCAGCCAAGACGGGACAGGTCGACAAGCTTTCTTT. This gives the protein CASSQDGTGRQAFF.

This clone has a handful of counts. The chain joins TRBV18 to TRBJ2-7; D perhaps matches TRBD1 (5 bases). Germline lookup yields CDR1 KGHSH and CDR2 LQKENI. This CDR3 region has 13 residues. V lost 3 bases, J lost 6 bases, and 12 bases lay in between. The CDR3 protein is CASSPLTDTEQYF. The CDR3 DNA reads as TGTGCCAGCTCACCCTTGACAGATACCGAGCAGTACTTC.

The chain couples TRBV7-9 to TRBJ1-2, with a tentative D call TRBD1 (5 bases). CDR1 SEHNR and CDR2 FQNEAQ come from the germline V gene (reference sequence). V lost 6 bases and J lost 0, with 11 bases in between. The CDR3 is 14 amino acids. In DNA, the CDR3 is TGTGCCAGCAGTCAACGGACACCTAACTATGGCTACACCTTC. This gives the protein CASSQRTPNYGYTF.

This chain connects TRBV7-2 to TRBJ1-4; D may be TRBD1 (6 bases). The germline V and J ends were trimmed by 6 bases and 5 bases, with 10 bases remaining between them. This CDR3 has 13 amino acids. Germline-derived CDR1 and CDR2 are SGHTA and FQGNSA. The CDR3 sequence is CASRRQENEKLFF. As DNA, the CDR3 is TGTGCCAGCAGGAGACAGGAAAATGAAAAACTGTTTTTT.

The DNA for the CDR3 is TGTGCCAGCTCCCCGCCAGGGGGCCACGAGCAGTACTTC. This codes for CASSPPGGHEQYF. The rearrangement joins TRBV18 to TRBJ2-7; 8 nucleotides match TRBD1. Looked up from germline, CDR1 is KGHSH and CDR2 is LQKENI. The V gene end was trimmed by 6 bases and the J gene end by 5 bases; junction bases not matched to a gene: 6. The CDR3 spans 13 residues.

The chain combines TRBV24-1 with TRBJ2-3, with TRBD1 matching 7 bases. The CDR3 length is 15 residues. CDR1 and CDR2 from the germline V gene are KGHDR and SFDVKD. Trimming removed 9 bases from V and 2 bases from J; junction bases left unmatched: 10. The CDR3 protein is CATGDHGQATDTQYF. CDR3 DNA: TGTGCCACCGGAGACCACGGACAGGCCACAGATACGCAGTATTTT.

V is TRBV3-1 (or the pseudogene TRBV3-2) and J is TRBJ2-7; TRBD2 aligns across 10 bases. V lost 1 base, J lost 4 bases, and 7 bases stayed unmatched. Germline V lookup: CDR1 LGHDT, CDR2 YNNKEL (reference sequence). The CDR3 length is 16 residues. DNA for the CDR3: TGTGCCAGCAGCCAAGGATGGGCTAGCGGGAGTTACGAGCAGTACTTC. Translation gives CASSQGWASGSYEQYF.